This TCR beta chain was identified in a study of shared clonotypes between healthy human individuals. The overall study: Every donor yielded three CD4 naive, three CD4 memory, two CD8 naive and one CD8 memory plate.

All participating donors were Caucasian adults from Nashville, Tennessee. Notes on the study in general: A few donors showed sharing of approximately 5% of naive CD4 clonotypes.

Sequencing used immunoSEQ multiplex PCR; TCRdb keeps in-frame clones, though not all of them. The data hold roughly 700,000 clones, with approximately 74% observed a single time. The table lists this clone with a few counts. Its antigen is still unknown. V lost 4 bases, J lost 8 bases, and 9 bases lay in between. CDR3 length: 12 amino acids. Per germline, CDR1 MDHEN and CDR2 SYDVKM. Material for sequencing was memory CD4+ T cells sorted from blood. The subset denotes: CD45RA-negative fraction. The chain joins TRBV28 to TRBJ1-5; D is possibly TRBD1 (6 bases). The TCR originated in a woman between 25 and 40 years old in good health. The CDR3 is CASSSTGKPQHF. The CDR3 DNA reads as TGTGCCAGCAGTTCCACAGGGAAGCCCCAGCATTTT. The full variable domain, completed using reference TRBV28 and TRBJ1-5, is DVKVTQSSRYLVKRTGEKVFLECVQDMDHENMFWYRQDPGLGLRLIYFSYDVKMKEKGDIPEGYSVSREKKERFSLILESASTNQTSMYLCASSSTGKPQHFGDGTRLSIL.